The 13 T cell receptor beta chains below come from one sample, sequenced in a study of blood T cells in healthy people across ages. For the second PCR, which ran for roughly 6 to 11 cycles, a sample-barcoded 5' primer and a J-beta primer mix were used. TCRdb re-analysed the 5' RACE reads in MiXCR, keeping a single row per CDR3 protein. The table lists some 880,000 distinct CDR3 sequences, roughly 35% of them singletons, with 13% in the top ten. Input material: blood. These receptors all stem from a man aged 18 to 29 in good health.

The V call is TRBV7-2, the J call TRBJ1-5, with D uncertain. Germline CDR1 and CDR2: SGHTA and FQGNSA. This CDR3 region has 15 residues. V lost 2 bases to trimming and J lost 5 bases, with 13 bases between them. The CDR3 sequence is CASSLRGLNDQPQHF. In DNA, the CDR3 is TGTGCCAGCAGCTTAAGAGGTTTAAACGATCAGCCCCAGCATTTT.

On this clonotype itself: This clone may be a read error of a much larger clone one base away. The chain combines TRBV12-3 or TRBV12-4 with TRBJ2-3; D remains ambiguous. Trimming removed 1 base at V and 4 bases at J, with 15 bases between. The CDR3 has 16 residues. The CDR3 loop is CASSLVTAMSADTQYF. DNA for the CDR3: TGTGCCAGCAGTTTAGTAACAGCCATGTCCGCAGATACGCAGTATTTT.

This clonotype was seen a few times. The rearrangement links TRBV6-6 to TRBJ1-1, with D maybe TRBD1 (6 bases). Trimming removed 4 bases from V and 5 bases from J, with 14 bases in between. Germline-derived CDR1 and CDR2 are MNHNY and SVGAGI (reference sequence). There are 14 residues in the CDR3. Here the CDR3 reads CASSSEGGGTEAFF. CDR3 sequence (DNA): TGTGCCAGCAGTTCTGAGGGGGGGGGGACTGAAGCTTTCTTT.

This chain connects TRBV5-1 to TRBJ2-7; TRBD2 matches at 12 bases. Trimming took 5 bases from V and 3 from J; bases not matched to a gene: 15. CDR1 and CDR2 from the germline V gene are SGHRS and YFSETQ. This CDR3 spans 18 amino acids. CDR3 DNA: TGCGCCAGCAGTCTCGGACTAGCGGGGATAGCGGGGCTCTACGAGCAGTACTTC. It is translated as CASSLGLAGIAGLYEQYF.

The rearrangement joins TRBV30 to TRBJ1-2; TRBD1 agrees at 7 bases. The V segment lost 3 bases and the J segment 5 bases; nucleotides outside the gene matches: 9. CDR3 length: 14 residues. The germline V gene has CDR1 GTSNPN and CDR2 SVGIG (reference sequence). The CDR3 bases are TGTGCCTGGAGGGCCAGGGGGAGGGCTTATGGCTACACCTTC. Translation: CAWRARGRAYGYTF. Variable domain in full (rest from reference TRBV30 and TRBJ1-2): SQTIHQWPATLVQPVGSPLSLECTVEGTSNPNLYWYRQAAGRGLQLLFYSVGIGQISSEVPQNLSASRPQDRQFILSSKKLLLSDSGFYLCAWRARGRAYGYTFGSGTRLTVV.

CDR3 nucleotide sequence: TGCAGTGCAGCCACAGGAACCCGCTTGAACACTGAAGCTTTCTTT. Protein sequence: CSAATGTRLNTEAFF. V usage is TRBV20-1 and J usage is TRBJ1-1; weak D call: TRBD1 (5 bases). The ends were cut back, 6 bases at V and 0 bases at J, with 17 bases in the middle. The CDR3 length is 15 residues. The germline CDR1 and CDR2 sequences are DFQATT and SNEGSKA (reference sequence).

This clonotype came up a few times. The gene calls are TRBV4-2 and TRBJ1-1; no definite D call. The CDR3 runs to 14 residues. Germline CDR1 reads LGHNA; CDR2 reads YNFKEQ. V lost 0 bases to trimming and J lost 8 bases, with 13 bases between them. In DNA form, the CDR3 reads TGTGCCAGCAGCCAAGATTCGGGAGCCTACGAAGCTTTCTTT. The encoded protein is CASSQDSGAYEAFF.

CDR3 loop: CSARVDQTYEQYF. The CDR3, as DNA: TGCAGTGCTAGGGTGGACCAAACCTACGAGCAGTACTTC. This chain joins TRBV20-1 and TRBJ2-7; D is unresolved. CDR3 length: 13 residues. The germline V gene encodes CDR1 DFQATT and CDR2 SNEGSKA (reference sequence). The V gene lost 3 bases and the J gene lost 2 bases, with 11 bases spanning the gap.

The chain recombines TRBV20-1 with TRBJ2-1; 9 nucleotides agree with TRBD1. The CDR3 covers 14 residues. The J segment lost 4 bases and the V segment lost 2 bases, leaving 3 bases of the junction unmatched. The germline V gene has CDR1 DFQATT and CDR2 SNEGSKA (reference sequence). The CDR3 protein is CSARNRGPYNEQFF. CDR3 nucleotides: TGCAGTGCTAGAAACAGGGGGCCTTACAATGAGCAGTTCTTC.

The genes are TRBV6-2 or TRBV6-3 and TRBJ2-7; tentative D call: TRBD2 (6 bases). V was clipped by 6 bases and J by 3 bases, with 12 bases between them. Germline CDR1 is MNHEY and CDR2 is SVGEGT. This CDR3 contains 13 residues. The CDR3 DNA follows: TGTGCCAGCAGCGGCGGGGTGATCTACGAGCAGTACTTC. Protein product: CASSGGVIYEQYF.

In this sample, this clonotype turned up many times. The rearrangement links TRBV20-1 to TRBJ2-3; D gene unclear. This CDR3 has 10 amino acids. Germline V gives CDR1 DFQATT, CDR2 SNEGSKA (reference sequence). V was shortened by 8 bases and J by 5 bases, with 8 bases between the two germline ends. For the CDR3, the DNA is TGCAGTCCTTCCCGAGATACGCAGTATTTT. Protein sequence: CSPSRDTQYF.

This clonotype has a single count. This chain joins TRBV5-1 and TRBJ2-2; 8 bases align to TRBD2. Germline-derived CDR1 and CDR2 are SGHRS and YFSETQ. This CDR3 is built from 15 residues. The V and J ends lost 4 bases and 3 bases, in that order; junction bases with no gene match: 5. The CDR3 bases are TGCGCCAGCAGCATTACTAGCGGTTACACCGGGGAGCTGTTTTTT. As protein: CASSITSGYTGELFF.

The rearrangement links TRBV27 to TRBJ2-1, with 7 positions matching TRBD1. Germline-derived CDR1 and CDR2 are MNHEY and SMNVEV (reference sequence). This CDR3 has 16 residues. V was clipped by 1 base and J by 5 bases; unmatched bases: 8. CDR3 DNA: TGTGCCAGCAGTTTATTAGGGGGCCTAAGAAACAATGAGCAGTTCTTC. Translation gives CASSLLGGLRNNEQFF.